Given below is one T cell receptor (beta chain) in context. Antigen specificity is unknown. A read error may produce the germline difference seen at one junction end. The sample originates from a study of post-analysis software for immune sequencing data. The CDR3 spans 17 residues. Germline V gene sequence: CDR1 LGHDT, CDR2 YNNKEL (reference sequence). General study points: Patients showed TRBV5-6, TRBV5-1 and TRBV20-1 among five TRBV segments more frequent than in controls.

Unique molecular identifiers tagged the TCR beta cDNA libraries. MiXCR, applied by TCRdb to the PCR reads, yields one record per CDR3 protein. The top ten clones hold roughly 13% of a sample with 380,000 or so distinct CDR3 sequences, roughly 38% of them seen once. This TCR came from a girl between 10 and 17 years old with multiple sclerosis. The V call is TRBV3-1, the J call TRBJ2-7; 8 bases are shared with TRBD2. Source material: blood. The CDR3 DNA sequence: TGTGCCGGCAGCCAAGATTGGGGCGGGGGGAGAGGGAATGAGCAGTACTTC. Its protein product is CAGSQDWGGGRGNEQYF.